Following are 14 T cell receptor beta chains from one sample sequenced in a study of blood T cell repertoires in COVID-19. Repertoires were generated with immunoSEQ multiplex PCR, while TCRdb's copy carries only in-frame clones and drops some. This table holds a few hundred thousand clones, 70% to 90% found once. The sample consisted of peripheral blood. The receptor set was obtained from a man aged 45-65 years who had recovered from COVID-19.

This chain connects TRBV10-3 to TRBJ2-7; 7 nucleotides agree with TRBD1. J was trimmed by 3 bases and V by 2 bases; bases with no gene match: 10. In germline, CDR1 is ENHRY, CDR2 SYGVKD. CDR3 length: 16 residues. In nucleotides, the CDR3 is TGTGCCATCAGTGAGGGGACAGCCGCCCACCACTACGAGCAGTACTTC. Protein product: CAISEGTAAHHYEQYF.

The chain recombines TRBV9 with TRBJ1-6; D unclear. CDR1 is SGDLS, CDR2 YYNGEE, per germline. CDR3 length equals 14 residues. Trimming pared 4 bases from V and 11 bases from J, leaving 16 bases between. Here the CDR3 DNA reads TGTGCCAGCAGCCCTTATGAGGGCGCGGCACCCCTCCACTTT. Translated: CASSPYEGAAPLHF.

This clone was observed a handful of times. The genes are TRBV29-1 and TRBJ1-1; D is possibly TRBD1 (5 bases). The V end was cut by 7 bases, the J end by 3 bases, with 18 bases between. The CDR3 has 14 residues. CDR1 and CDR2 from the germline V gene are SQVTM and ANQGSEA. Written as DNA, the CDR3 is TGCAGCGCCCTCTGGGGGGGGAGGGACACTGAAGCTTTCTTT. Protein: CSALWGGRDTEAFF.

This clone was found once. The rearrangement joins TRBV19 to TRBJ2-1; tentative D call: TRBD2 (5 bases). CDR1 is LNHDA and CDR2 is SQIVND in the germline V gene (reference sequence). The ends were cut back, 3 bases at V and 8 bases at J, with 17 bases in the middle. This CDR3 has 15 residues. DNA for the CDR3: TGTGCCAGTAGTATTGGTGGGAGTGCTCTTTATGAGCAGTTCTTC. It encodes CASSIGGSALYEQFF. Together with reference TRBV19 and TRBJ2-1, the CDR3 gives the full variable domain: DGGITQSPKYLFRKEGQNVTLSCEQNLNHDAMYWYRQDPGQGLRLIYYSQIVNDFQKGDIAEGYSVSREKKESFPLTVTSAQKNPTAFYLCASSIGGSALYEQFFGPGTRLTVL.

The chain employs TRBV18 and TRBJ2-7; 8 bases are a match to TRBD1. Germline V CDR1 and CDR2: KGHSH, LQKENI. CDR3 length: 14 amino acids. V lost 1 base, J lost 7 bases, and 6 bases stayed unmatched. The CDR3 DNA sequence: TGTGCCAGCTCACCACTGAATCACAGGGGGGAGCAGTACTTC. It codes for CASSPLNHRGEQYF. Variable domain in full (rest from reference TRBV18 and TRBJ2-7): NAGVMQNPRHLVRRRGQEARLRCSPMKGHSHVYWYRQLPEEGLKFMVYLQKENIIDESGMPKERFSAEFPKEGPSILRIQQVVRGDSAAYFCASSPLNHRGEQYFGPGTRLTVT.

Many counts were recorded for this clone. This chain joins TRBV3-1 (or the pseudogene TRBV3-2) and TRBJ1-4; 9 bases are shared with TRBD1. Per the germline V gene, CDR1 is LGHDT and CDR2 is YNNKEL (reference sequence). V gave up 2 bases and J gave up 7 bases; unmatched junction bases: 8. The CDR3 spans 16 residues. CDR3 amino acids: CASSQPWGTGSEKLFF. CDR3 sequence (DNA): TGTGCCAGCAGCCAACCCTGGGGGACAGGGAGTGAAAAACTGTTTTTT.

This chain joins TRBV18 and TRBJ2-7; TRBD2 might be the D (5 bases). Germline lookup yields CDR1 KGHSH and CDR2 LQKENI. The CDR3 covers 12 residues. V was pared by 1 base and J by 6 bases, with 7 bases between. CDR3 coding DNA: TGTGCCAGCTCACCACTAGAGGGCGAGCAGTACTTC. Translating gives CASSPLEGEQYF.

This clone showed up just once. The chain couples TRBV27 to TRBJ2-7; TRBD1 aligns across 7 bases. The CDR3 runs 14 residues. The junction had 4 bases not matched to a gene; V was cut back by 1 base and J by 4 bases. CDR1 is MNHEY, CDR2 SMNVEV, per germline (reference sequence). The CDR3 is CASSLFGTEYEQYF. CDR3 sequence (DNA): TGTGCCAGCAGTTTATTTGGGACAGAGTACGAGCAGTACTTC.

As DNA, the CDR3 is TGTGCCAGTAGCGAACAGTTGGTTAATGAAAAACTGTTTTTT. Its translation is CASSEQLVNEKLFF. This sequence joins TRBV19 and TRBJ1-4; D uncertain. The CDR3 sequence is 14 residues long. The V end lost 6 bases, the J end lost 4 bases, and 12 bases lay between the germline ends. Germline V lookup: CDR1 LNHDA, CDR2 SQIVND (reference sequence).

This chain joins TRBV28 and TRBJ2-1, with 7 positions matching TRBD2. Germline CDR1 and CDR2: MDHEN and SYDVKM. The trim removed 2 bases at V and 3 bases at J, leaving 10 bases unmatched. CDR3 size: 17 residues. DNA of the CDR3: TGTGCCAGCAGTTTAAATGAAGCGGGACGTCACTACAATGAGCAGTTCTTC. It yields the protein CASSLNEAGRHYNEQFF.

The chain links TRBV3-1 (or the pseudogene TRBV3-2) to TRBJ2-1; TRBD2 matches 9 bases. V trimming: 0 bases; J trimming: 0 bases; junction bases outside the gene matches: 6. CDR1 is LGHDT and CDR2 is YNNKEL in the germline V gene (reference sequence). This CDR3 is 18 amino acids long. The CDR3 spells CASSQDLLAGSSYNEQFF. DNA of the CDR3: TGTGCCAGCAGCCAAGATCTCCTAGCGGGAAGCTCCTACAATGAGCAGTTCTTC.

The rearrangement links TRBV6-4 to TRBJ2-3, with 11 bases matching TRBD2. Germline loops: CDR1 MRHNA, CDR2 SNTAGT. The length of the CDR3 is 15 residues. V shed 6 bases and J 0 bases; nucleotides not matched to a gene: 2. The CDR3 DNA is TGTGCCAGCAGCGGACTAGCGGGTAGCACAGATACGCAGTATTTT. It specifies CASSGLAGSTDTQYF.

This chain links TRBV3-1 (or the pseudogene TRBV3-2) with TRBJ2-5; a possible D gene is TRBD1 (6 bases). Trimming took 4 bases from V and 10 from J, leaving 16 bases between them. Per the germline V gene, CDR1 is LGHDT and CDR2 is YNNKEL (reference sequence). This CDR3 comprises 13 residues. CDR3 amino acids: CASSPHSQGRQYF. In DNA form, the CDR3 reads TGTGCCAGCAGCCCCCACTCACAGGGACGCCAGTACTTC.

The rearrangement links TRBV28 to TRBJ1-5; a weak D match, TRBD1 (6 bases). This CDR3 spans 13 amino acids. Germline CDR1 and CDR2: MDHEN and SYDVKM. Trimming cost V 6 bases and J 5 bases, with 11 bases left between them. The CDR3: CASRKQGDQPQHF. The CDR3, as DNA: TGTGCCAGCAGAAAACAGGGTGATCAGCCCCAGCATTTT. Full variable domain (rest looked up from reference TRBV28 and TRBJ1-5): DVKVTQSSRYLVKRTGEKVFLECVQDMDHENMFWYRQDPGLGLRLIYFSYDVKMKEKGDIPEGYSVSREKKERFSLILESASTNQTSMYLCASRKQGDQPQHFGDGTRLSIL.